This T cell receptor beta chain is from a study of T cells in Graves' hyperthyroidism and ophthalmopathy. J gave up 10 bases and V 0 bases, and 10 bases lay outside the gene matches. The CDR3 contains 17 residues. Germline assignment: CDR1 MNHNY and CDR2 SVGAGI (reference sequence). This clonotype was found a few times. RNA transcripts yielded amplified TCR beta CDR3 regions. Initially, a first-round RT-PCR of the TCR CDR3 employed the HTBI primer set. TCRdb used MiXCR to reprocess the multiplex PCR reads, holding one entry per CDR3 protein. Among 550,000 to 800,000 distinct CDR3 sequences listed, 15% to 20% were seen once.

The sequenced sample was blood. This clonotype was sampled from a man aged 50-60 years with Graves' hyperthyroidism. This chain links TRBV6-6 with TRBJ2-1; 12 nucleotides agree with TRBD2. CDR3 DNA sequence: TGTGCCAGCAGTTACTCCTTGACTAGCGGGGGCCTTCGGGAGCAGTTCTTC. It encodes CASSYSLTSGGLREQFF.